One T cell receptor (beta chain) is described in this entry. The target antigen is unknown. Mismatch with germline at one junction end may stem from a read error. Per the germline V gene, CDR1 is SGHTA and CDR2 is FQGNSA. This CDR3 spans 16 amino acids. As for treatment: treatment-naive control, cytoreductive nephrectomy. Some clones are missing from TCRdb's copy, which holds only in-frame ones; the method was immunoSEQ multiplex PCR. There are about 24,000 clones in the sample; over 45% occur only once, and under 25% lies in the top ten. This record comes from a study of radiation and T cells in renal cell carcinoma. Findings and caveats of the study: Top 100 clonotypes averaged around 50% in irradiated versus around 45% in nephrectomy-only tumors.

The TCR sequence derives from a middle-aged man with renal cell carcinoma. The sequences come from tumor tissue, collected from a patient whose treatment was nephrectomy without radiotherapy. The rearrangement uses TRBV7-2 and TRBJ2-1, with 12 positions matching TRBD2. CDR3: CASSDGQDRLAGERIF. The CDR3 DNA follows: TGTGCCAGCAGCGATGGACAGGACCGACTAGCGGGAGAACGAATCTTC.